What follows is one TCR beta chain and its context. Its antigen is currently unknown. A much larger clone lies a single base off, so this may be a read error. This sample is part of a study of molecular identifiers for immune sequencing clone quantification. TCRdb reanalysed the PCR reads using MiXCR and keeps one entry per CDR3 protein. The repertoire has around 320,000 distinct CDR3 sequences, roughly 24% of them found once; the top ten carry 0.65% to 0.75%. This CDR3 is built from 15 residues. CDR1 is LGHNA and CDR2 is YSLEER in the germline V gene. Findings and caveats of the study: Clones of above 20 RNA copies carried over 98% of effector molecules; in naive cells they carried under 1%. Barcode-sharing identical TCR molecules could underestimate highly expanded clone sizes.

Sequencing used naive CD8+ T cells from blood, with Jurkat cell RNA spiked in. Indicated subset: FACS-sorted CD8+CD4-CCR7+CD45RA+ naive T cells. V gene TRBV4-3 combines with J gene TRBJ2-1, with a tentative D call TRBD1 (6 bases). The TCR sequence derives from a human donor in good health. Some libraries in this study had Jurkat cell RNA spiked in. The CDR3 protein is CANSHDRLSYNEQFF. Here the CDR3 DNA reads TGCGCCAACAGCCATGACAGGTTATCCTACAATGAGCAGTTCTTC.